This T cell receptor beta chain was recorded in a study of cytomegalovirus exposure and HLA in healthy donors. About the study: In a later analysis, it was reported that the approximately 120 validation repertoires had been produced on the same platform as the roughly 650 repertoires belonging to the first cohort. Study-level results: Associated with cytomegalovirus, according to the listing, were some 180 TCR beta chains.

Among the approximately 130 subjects of the validation cohort, separate from the 666-subject first cohort, were the donors. Sequencing was performed with immunoSEQ multiplex PCR; in TCRdb, only in-frame clones are kept and a portion is missing. The data contain more than 95,000 clones, less than 90% of them singletons. V lost 7 bases to trimming and J lost 0 bases, with 9 bases between them. Germline V gene data show CDR1 as LGHNT and CDR2 as FRNRAP. This CDR3 has 13 residues. As concerns this clone: What it binds is not known.

Sequenced input: PBMCs. This sequence joins TRBV12-5 and TRBJ1-1, with a possible D match to TRBD1 (6 bases). The TCR was taken from a man between 18 and 35 years old in good health and CMV-seropositive. The CDR3 coding sequence is TGTGCTAGTGCCGACAGGCTGAACACTGAAGCTTTCTTT. Encoded protein: CASADRLNTEAFF. The whole variable domain, remainder taken from reference TRBV12-5 and TRBJ1-1, is DARVTQTPRHKVTEMGQEVTMRCQPILGHNTVFWYRQTMMQGLELLAYFRNRAPLDDSGMPKDRFSAEMPDATLATLKIQPSEPRDSAVYFCASADRLNTEAFFGQGTRLTVV.